What follows describes a single T cell receptor (beta chain). Antigen unknown. V lost 3 bases to trimming and J lost 6 bases, with 6 bases between them. CDR1 and CDR2 from the germline V gene are LGHNA and YNFKEQ. The CDR3 spans 12 residues. The PCR was carried out with 60 Vbeta primers and 13 Jbeta primers. Clones were read by immunoSEQ multiplex PCR, and TCRdb kept only the in-frame ones, dropping some. This sample carries some 130,000 clones, with around 1.6% going to the ten biggest clones. The sample originates from a study of cytomegalovirus exposure and HLA in healthy donors. Whole-study results and caveats: The study put 150 or so TCR beta chains on its list as cytomegalovirus-associated. The analysis excluded some indistinguishable V segments, including TRBV6-2 and TRBV6-3.

The sequenced material came from PBMCs. The TCR sequence derives from a woman in her 40s in good health and CMV-seropositive. V and J are TRBV4-2 and TRBJ2-1; unclear D gene. The CDR3 spells CASSQSRNEQFF. The CDR3 DNA sequence: TGTGCCAGCAGCCAGTCTCGCAATGAGCAGTTCTTC.